The clone carrying this TCR beta chain came up many times. Patients aged 18 to 65 had newly diagnosed hyperthyroidism that had lasted under 2 months. The V gene end was trimmed by 2 bases and the J gene end by 2 bases; junction bases not matched to a gene: 6. This CDR3 is built from 16 residues. Germline V CDR1 and CDR2: MDHEN, SYDVKM. What was amplified from RNA transcripts were TCR beta CDR3 regions. HTBI primers were used for first-round RT-PCR of the TCR CDR3. TCRdb redid the calling of the multiplex PCR reads with MiXCR, one entry per CDR3 protein. Altogether fewer than 850,000 distinct CDR3 sequences are present, 17% being singletons, with the ten largest covering roughly a sixth. This entry belongs to a study of T cells in Graves' hyperthyroidism and ophthalmopathy.

Sequenced material: blood. This chain joins TRBV28 and TRBJ1-5; 7 nucleotides line up with TRBD1. The sequence was collected from a man aged 50 to 59 with Graves' hyperthyroidism. The CDR3, as DNA: TGTGCCAGCAGTTTACGCGGGACAGTCGGCAATCAGCCCCAGCATTTT. This translates into CASSLRGTVGNQPQHF.